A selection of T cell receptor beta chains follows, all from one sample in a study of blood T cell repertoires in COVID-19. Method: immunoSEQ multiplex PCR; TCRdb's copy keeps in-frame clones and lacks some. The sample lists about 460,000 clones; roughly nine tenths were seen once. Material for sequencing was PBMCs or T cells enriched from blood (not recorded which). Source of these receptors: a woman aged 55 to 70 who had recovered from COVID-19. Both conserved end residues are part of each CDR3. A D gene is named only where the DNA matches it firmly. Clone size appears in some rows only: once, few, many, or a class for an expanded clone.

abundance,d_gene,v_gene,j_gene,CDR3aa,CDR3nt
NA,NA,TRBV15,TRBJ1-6,CATSRDFQGSYNSPLHF,TGTGCCACCAGCAGAGATTTTCAGGGTTCCTATAATTCACCCCTCCACTTT
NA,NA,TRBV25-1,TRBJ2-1,CASGRVDEQFF,TGTGCCAGCGGCAGGGTTGATGAGCAGTTCTTC
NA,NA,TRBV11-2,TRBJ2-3,CASSPGDTQYF,TGTGCCAGCAGCCCAGGAGATACGCAGTATTTT
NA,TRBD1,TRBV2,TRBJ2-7,CASSPYPGQGDEQYF,TGTGCCAGCAGCCCTTATCCGGGACAGGGGGACGAGCAGTACTTC
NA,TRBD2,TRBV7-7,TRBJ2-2,CASSPSGINTGELFF,TGTGCTAGCAGCCCTAGCGGGATAAACACCGGGGAGCTGTTTTTT
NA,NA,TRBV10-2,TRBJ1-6,CASSEPGGAGNSPLHF,TGCGCCAGCAGTGAGCCGGGGGGAGCCGGGAATTCACCCCTCCACTTT
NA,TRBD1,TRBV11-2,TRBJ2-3,CASSLFDREGTDTQYF,TGTGCCAGCAGCCTGTTCGACAGGGAAGGCACAGATACGCAGTATTTT
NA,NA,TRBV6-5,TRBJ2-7,CASSSAGSYEQYF,TGTGCCAGCAGTTCTGCAGGCTCCTACGAGCAGTACTTC
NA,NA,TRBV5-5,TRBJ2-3,CASSLSARGTDTQYF,TGTGCCAGCAGCTTATCGGCGAGGGGCACAGATACGCAGTATTTT
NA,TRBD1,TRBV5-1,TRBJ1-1,CASSPGQGKGTEAFF,TGCGCCAGCAGCCCCGGACAGGGTAAAGGCACTGAAGCTTTCTTT
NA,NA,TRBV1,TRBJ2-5,CTSSQGLAGEGETQYF,TGCACCAGCAGCCAAGGACTAGCGGGGGAGGGAGAGACCCAGTACTTC
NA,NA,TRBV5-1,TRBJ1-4,CASSLAPPDEKLFF,TGCGCCAGCAGCTTGGCCCCACCGGATGAAAAACTGTTTTTT
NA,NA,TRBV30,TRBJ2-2,CAWAVIRGTGELFF,TGTGCCTGGGCGGTTATAAGGGGAACCGGGGAGCTGTTTTTT
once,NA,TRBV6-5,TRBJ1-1,CASSPLRNTEAFF,TGTGCCAGCAGTCCCCTTCGGAACACTGAAGCTTTCTTT
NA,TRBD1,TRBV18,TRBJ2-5,CASSPLWQGAETQYF,TGTGCCAGCTCACCACTCTGGCAGGGGGCCGAGACCCAGTACTTC
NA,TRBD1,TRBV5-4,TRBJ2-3,CASSFEGGRADTQYF,TGTGCCAGCAGCTTTGAAGGGGGCCGTGCAGATACGCAGTATTTT